These 9 T cell receptor beta chains came from one sample sequenced in a study of blood T cell repertoires in COVID-19. Generated by immunoSEQ multiplex PCR, the TCRdb table keeps only in-frame clones and is missing some. The sample carries approximately 210,000 clones, around 80% recorded once. Sequenced material: peripheral blood. These receptors originate from a woman in her thirties or forties with acute or convalescent COVID-19.

This clone was seen a handful of times. The rearrangement links TRBV12-3 or TRBV12-4 to TRBJ1-1, with a weak D call TRBD1 (5 bases). The CDR3 contains 13 residues. Trimming cost V 2 bases and J 6 bases, with 10 bases left between them. The DNA of the CDR3 is TGTGCCAGCAGTTTATCCTGGGGGGCTGAAGCTTTCTTT. Protein: CASSLSWGAEAFF.

The rearrangement links TRBV12-5 to TRBJ2-7; D not certain. There are 14 residues in the CDR3. CDR1 and CDR2 (germline): LGHNT, FRNRAP. V was shortened by 5 bases and J by 2 bases, with 13 bases between the two germline ends. The CDR3 here is CASGPYVNPYEQYF. DNA of the CDR3: TGTGCTAGTGGTCCCTATGTAAACCCCTACGAGCAGTACTTC.

The chain has TRBV18 and TRBJ2-2, with 7 positions matching TRBD1. This CDR3 spans 14 amino acids. Per the germline V gene, CDR1 is KGHSH and CDR2 is LQKENI. V trimming: 2 bases; J trimming: 3 bases; junction bases outside the gene matches: 0. CDR3 sequence reads: CASSPGTDTGELFF. Written as DNA, the CDR3 is TGTGCCAGCTCACCAGGGACAGACACCGGGGAGCTGTTTTTT.

J is TRBJ2-7 and V is TRBV12-5, with D maybe TRBD1 (7 bases). Germline CDR1 and CDR2: LGHNT and FRNRAP. The V end lost 0 bases, the J end lost 3 bases, and 18 bases lay between the germline ends. The CDR3 is made up of 17 amino acids. The DNA of the CDR3 is TGTGCTAGTGGTTTGGTATTGCGCGGGGACAGAGGCTACGAGCAGTACTTC. It specifies CASGLVLRGDRGYEQYF.

The chain is built from TRBV2 and TRBJ2-3; 7 positions agree with TRBD2. CDR1 is SNHLY, CDR2 FYNNEI, per germline. Trimming at V came to 6 bases and at J to 0 bases, leaving 6 bases not matched to a gene. There are 15 residues in the CDR3. In DNA, the CDR3 is TGTGCCAGCAGGCCCCTAGCGGCTAGCACAGATACGCAGTATTTT. It specifies CASRPLAASTDTQYF.

With regard to this clone: The identical CDR3 is also encoded by other nucleotide sequences in the sample. The chain is built from TRBV3-1 (or the pseudogene TRBV3-2) and TRBJ1-1; perhaps TRBD1 as D (6 bases). V was cut by 0 bases and J by 5 bases, with 10 bases left in between. Germline V lookup: CDR1 LGHDT, CDR2 YNNKEL (reference sequence). The CDR3 length is 14 residues. CDR3 sequence: CASSQEGGWTEAFF. The CDR3 DNA reads as TGTGCCAGCAGCCAAGAAGGGGGATGGACTGAAGCTTTCTTT.

V and J are TRBV11-2 and TRBJ1-1; 7 bases match TRBD1. This CDR3 is built from 12 residues. Per germline, CDR1 SGHAT and CDR2 FQNNGV. V shed 5 bases, J shed 8 bases, and the junction held 5 bases outside the gene matches. The CDR3 here is CASSLEGQEAFF. DNA for the CDR3: TGTGCCAGCAGCCTCGAGGGACAGGAAGCTTTCTTT.

A word on this clone: A junction boundary mismatches the germline segment, possibly from a read error. The chain has TRBV15 and TRBJ2-7; the match to TRBD1 covers 10 bases. This CDR3 is 16 amino acids long. The germline CDR1 and CDR2 sequences are LNHNV and YYDKDF (reference sequence). CDR3 sequence: CATSRTLGQGVYEQCF. DNA for the CDR3: TGTGCCACCAGCAGGACCCTTGGACAGGGGGTATACGAGCAGTGCTTC.

The chain links TRBV19 to TRBJ2-3, with D perhaps TRBD1 (9 bases). The CDR3 is made up of 18 amino acids. Trimming took off 3 bases at V and 4 bases at J, with 23 bases between the two ends. CDR1 and CDR2 from the germline V gene are LNHDA and SQIVND (reference sequence). The CDR3 sequence is CASSMETGGAGEADTQYF. The CDR3 bases are TGTGCCAGTAGTATGGAGACAGGGGGAGCGGGGGAGGCAGATACGCAGTATTTT.